A selection of T cell receptor beta chains follows, all from one sample in a study of metastatic and nonmetastatic thyroid tumors. TCRdb reassembled clones from the PCR reads with MiXCR. The sample lists around 20,000 clones; about a tenth were seen once. The sample consisted of blood. Source of these receptors: a female donor with papillary thyroid cancer or a benign thyroid nodule (not recorded which). Some clones in this sample may be carry-over from other donors' samples. Both conserved end residues are part of each CDR3. D genes are given only for firm matches. Only part of the rows carry a size: once, few, many, or a class if the clone is expanded.

TRBJ2-5 NA NA TRBV25-1 CASSEGQDQETQYF TGTGCCAGCAGTGAGGGCCAGGACCAAGAGACCCAGTACTTC
TRBJ2-7 TRBD2 NA TRBV6-1 CASSDQAGGPHEQYF TGTGCCAGCAGTGATCAAGCGGGAGGGCCCCACGAGCAGTACTTC
TRBJ2-1 NA NA TRBV18 CASSPPGQSSYNEQFF TGTGCCAGCTCACCACCAGGGCAGTCCTCCTACAATGAGCAGTTCTTC
TRBJ1-2 NA few TRBV12-3/TRBV12-4 CASSDPLDGFNYGYTF TGTGCCAGCAGCGATCCCCTGGACGGATTTAACTATGGCTACACCTTC
TRBJ2-7 TRBD1 many TRBV7-6 CASSLWGSETGDEQYF TGTGCCAGCAGCTTATGGGGTTCCGAGACAGGGGACGAGCAGTACTTC
TRBJ2-4 TRBD2 NA TRBV12-5 CASGLALAAIPIAKNIQYF TGTGCTAGTGGTTTGGCGCTAGCGGCCATACCCATAGCCAAAAACATTCAGTACTTC
TRBJ1-2 NA medium-sized TRBV12-3/TRBV12-4 CASSLAGFGYTF TGTGCCAGCAGTTTAGCAGGGTTTGGCTACACCTTC
TRBJ2-7 NA many TRBV7-2 CASTRRAPYEQYF TGTGCCAGCACCCGGAGGGCACCCTACGAGCAGTACTTC
TRBJ2-7 TRBD1 NA TRBV6-1 CASSHDRVSNEQYF TGTGCCAGCAGCCATGACAGGGTCTCGAACGAGCAGTACTTC
TRBJ2-3 TRBD1 many TRBV25-1 CASSESRTGISGSTDTQYF TGTGCCAGCAGTGAATCCCGGACAGGGATCTCGGGTAGCACAGATACGCAGTATTTT
TRBJ2-7 TRBD1 few TRBV18 CASSLGTADYEQYF TGTGCCAGCTCACTAGGGACAGCTGACTACGAGCAGTACTTC
TRBJ2-3 NA many TRBV30 CAWSVLRGTTDTQYF TGTGCCTGGAGTGTACTGAGGGGGACCACAGATACGCAGTATTTT
TRBJ1-1 TRBD1 many TRBV4-1 CASSQDDRGLTEAFF TGCGCCAGCAGCCAAGATGACAGGGGGCTCACTGAAGCTTTCTTT
TRBJ2-5 NA many TRBV2 CASSKQETQYF TGTGCCAGCAGTAAACAAGAGACCCAGTACTTC
TRBJ2-2 TRBD1 medium-sized TRBV28 CASSSDRETGELFF TGTGCCAGCAGTTCCGACAGGGAAACCGGGGAGCTGTTTTTT
TRBJ2-5 NA few TRBV9 CASSVDGKKETQYF TGTGCCAGCAGCGTAGATGGCAAAAAAGAGACCCAGTACTTC
TRBJ1-6 NA medium-sized TRBV27 CASSLGTVNSPLHF TGTGCCAGCAGCCTTGGGACTGTTAATTCACCCCTCCACTTT
TRBJ1-4 NA many TRBV12-3/TRBV12-4 CASSLFETENEKLFF TGTGCCAGCAGTTTATTTGAGACGGAAAATGAAAAACTGTTTTTT
TRBJ1-4 NA many TRBV5-1 CASSLGGEKLFF TGCGCCAGCAGCTTGGGGGGTGAAAAACTGTTTTTT
TRBJ2-5 NA many TRBV9 CASSPRGQGTETQYF TGTGCCAGCAGCCCCCGGGGGCAGGGAACAGAGACCCAGTACTTC
TRBJ2-7 NA few TRBV15 CATSIPGGVYEQYF TGTGCCACCAGCATACCAGGTGGGGTCTACGAGCAGTACTTC
TRBJ2-3 NA many TRBV24-1 CATSDPGSTYTDTQYF TGTGCCACCAGTGACCCCGGCAGCACCTACACAGATACGCAGTATTTT
TRBJ2-5 NA few TRBV20-1 CSARDPAGKETQYF TGCAGTGCTAGAGATCCCGCGGGAAAAGAGACCCAGTACTTC
TRBJ1-1 NA many TRBV5-1 CASSLNRAVNTEAFF TGCGCCAGCAGCTTGAACCGGGCGGTGAACACTGAAGCTTTCTTT
TRBJ2-6 NA NA TRBV9 CASSAIWGAGANVLTF TGTGCCAGCAGCGCAATTTGGGGGGCTGGTGCCAACGTCCTGACTTTC
TRBJ2-1 NA many TRBV7-9 CASSLGAREQFF TGTGCCAGCAGCTTGGGAGCCCGGGAGCAGTTCTTC
TRBJ2-5 NA medium-sized TRBV12-3/TRBV12-4 CASSPRSEPRETQYF TGTGCCAGCAGTCCGAGATCAGAACCAAGAGAGACCCAGTACTTC
TRBJ2-1 NA many TRBV11-2 CASSLVLRGRRDEQFF TGTGCCAGCAGCTTAGTTCTTCGGGGGCGCAGAGATGAGCAGTTCTTC
TRBJ2-1 NA many TRBV11-2 CASSQITEKDNEQFF TGTGCCAGCAGCCAAATAACGGAGAAGGACAATGAGCAGTTCTTC
TRBJ2-7 NA many TRBV9 CASSHGQSLNSYEQYF TGTGCCAGCAGCCACGGACAGAGCCTAAATTCCTACGAGCAGTACTTC
TRBJ1-2 TRBD1 few TRBV27 CASRAPGQEYYGYTF TGTGCCAGTAGGGCGCCGGGACAGGAGTACTATGGCTACACCTTC
TRBJ1-1 NA NA TRBV6-2/TRBV6-3 CASSYWDSGTGAFF TGTGCCAGCAGTTACTGGGACTCTGGCACTGGAGCTTTCTTT
TRBJ2-7 TRBD1 medium-sized TRBV28 CASIQGDRGYEQYF TGTGCCAGCATCCAGGGGGACAGGGGATACGAGCAGTACTTC
TRBJ2-5 TRBD2 NA TRBV6-1 CASSPSGRAETQYF TGTGCCAGCAGTCCTAGCGGGAGGGCTGAGACCCAGTACTTC
TRBJ1-3 NA many TRBV12-3/TRBV12-4 CAYLGRDGTGNTIYF TGTGCCTATTTGGGGAGAGACGGCACTGGAAACACCATATATTTT
TRBJ1-4 TRBD1 many TRBV19 CASSPWTGTNEKLFF TGTGCCAGTAGTCCTTGGACAGGGACTAATGAAAAACTGTTTTTT
TRBJ1-6 NA many TRBV27 CASSLFQVIGSYNSPLHF TGTGCCAGCAGTTTATTTCAGGTTATAGGGTCCTATAATTCACCCCTCCACTTT
TRBJ2-7 NA many TRBV4-3 CASSPELRGSSYEQYF TGCGCCAGCAGCCCCGAACTCAGGGGATCCTCCTACGAGCAGTACTTC
TRBJ2-7 NA NA TRBV7-5 CISVPEARAPRPRSSYEQYF NA
TRBJ2-1 NA few TRBV4-1 CASSQDWTNAYNEQFF TGCGCCAGCAGCCAAGATTGGACCAACGCCTACAATGAGCAGTTCTTC
TRBJ2-1 TRBD2 many TRBV7-6 CASTLAGVYNEQFF TGTGCCAGCACCCTAGCGGGAGTGTACAATGAGCAGTTCTTC
TRBJ2-7 TRBD2 NA TRBV6-2/TRBV6-3 CASTMAGVRSYEQYF TGTGCCAGCACCATGGCGGGGGTCAGATCCTACGAGCAGTACTTC
TRBJ2-1 NA few TRBV6-2/TRBV6-3 CASILGTDGGEQFF TGTGCCAGCATTCTCGGGACGGACGGCGGGGAGCAGTTCTTC
TRBJ2-3 NA many TRBV19 CARSYPDTQYF TGTGCCAGATCTTACCCAGATACGCAGTATTTT
TRBJ2-1 NA many TRBV28 CASSLFTSDREYHF TGTGCCAGCAGTTTATTTACGTCTGACCGAGAATATCACTTC
TRBJ1-1 NA many TRBV19 CASSGQKGTEAFF TGTGCCAGTAGCGGACAGAAGGGGACTGAAGCTTTCTTT
TRBJ2-1 NA few TRBV6-5 CASSYSGDDEQFF TGTGCCAGCAGTTACTCGGGGGACGATGAGCAGTTCTTC
TRBJ1-4 NA NA TRBV28 CASRDPGNPNEKLFF TGTGCCAGCAGAGACCCCGGGAACCCTAATGAAAAACTGTTTTTT
TRBJ2-7 TRBD1 many TRBV29-1 CSAEGVAGQGAYEQYF TGCAGCGCCGAAGGGGTGGCGGGACAGGGGGCTTACGAGCAGTACTTC
TRBJ2-1 NA few TRBV6-1 CASSDRGWASAEQFF TGTGCCAGCAGTGATCGTGGGTGGGCCTCGGCGGAGCAGTTCTTC
TRBJ2-7 NA many TRBV10-3 CAISESGTAGEQYF TGTGCCATCAGTGAGTCCGGGACCGCTGGCGAGCAGTACTTC
TRBJ2-1 TRBD2 many TRBV20-1 CSASSSGEYNEQFF TGCAGTGCTAGCTCTAGCGGGGAATACAATGAGCAGTTCTTC
TRBJ2-5 TRBD2 NA TRBV7-6 CASSLSGVLSGETQYF TGTGCCAGCAGCCTTAGCGGGGTCCTTTCCGGCGAGACCCAGTACTTC